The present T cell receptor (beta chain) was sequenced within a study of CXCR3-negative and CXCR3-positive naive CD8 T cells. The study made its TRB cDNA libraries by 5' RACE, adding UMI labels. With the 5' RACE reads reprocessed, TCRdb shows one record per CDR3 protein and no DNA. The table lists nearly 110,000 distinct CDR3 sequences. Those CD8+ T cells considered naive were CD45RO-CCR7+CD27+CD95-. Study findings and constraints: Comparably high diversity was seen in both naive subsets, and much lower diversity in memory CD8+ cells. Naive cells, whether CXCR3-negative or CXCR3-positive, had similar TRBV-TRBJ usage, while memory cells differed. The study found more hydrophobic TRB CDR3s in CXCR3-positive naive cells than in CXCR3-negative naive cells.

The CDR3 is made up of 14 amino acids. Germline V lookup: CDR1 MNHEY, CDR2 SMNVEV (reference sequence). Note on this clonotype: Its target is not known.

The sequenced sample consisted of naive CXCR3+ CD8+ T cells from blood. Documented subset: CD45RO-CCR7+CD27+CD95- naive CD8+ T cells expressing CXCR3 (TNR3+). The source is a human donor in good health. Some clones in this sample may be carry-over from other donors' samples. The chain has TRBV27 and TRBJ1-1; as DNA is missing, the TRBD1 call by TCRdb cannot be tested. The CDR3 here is CASSFGQGAREAFF.